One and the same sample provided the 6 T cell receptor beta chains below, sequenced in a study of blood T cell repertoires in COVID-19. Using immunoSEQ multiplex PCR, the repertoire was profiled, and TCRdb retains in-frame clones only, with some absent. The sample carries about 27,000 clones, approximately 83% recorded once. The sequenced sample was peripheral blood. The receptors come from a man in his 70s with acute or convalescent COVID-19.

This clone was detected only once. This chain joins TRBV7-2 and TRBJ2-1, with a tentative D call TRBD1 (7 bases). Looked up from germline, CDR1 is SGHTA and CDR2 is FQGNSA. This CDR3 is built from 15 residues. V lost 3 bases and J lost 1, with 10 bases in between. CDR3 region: CASSLGGQSYNEQFF. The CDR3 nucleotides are TGTGCCAGCAGCTTGGGGGGACAGTCCTACAATGAGCAGTTCTTC.

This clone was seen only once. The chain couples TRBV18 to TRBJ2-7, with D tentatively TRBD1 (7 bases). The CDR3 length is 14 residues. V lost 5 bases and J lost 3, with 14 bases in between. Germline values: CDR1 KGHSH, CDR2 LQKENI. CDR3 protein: CASSNEQGGYEQYF. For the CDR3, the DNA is TGTGCCAGCTCAAATGAGCAGGGGGGCTACGAGCAGTACTTC.

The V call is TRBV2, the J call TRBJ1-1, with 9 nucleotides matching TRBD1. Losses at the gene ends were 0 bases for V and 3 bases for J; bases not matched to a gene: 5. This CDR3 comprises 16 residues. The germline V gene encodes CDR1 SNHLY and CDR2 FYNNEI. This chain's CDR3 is CASSEAQTGGYTEAFF. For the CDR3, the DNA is TGTGCCAGCAGTGAAGCCCAGACAGGGGGGTACACTGAAGCTTTCTTT.

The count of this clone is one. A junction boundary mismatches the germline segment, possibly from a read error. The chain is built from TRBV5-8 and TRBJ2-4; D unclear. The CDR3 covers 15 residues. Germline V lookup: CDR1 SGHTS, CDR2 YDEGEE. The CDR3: CASGLVATAKNIQYF. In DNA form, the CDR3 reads TGTGCCAGCGGCTTGGTAGCTACCGCCAAAAACATTCAGTACTTC.

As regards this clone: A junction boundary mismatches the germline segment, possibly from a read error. The DNA for the CDR3 is TGTGCCACGGCGAACCGGGACAGCATCAATTTCTTC. Protein product: CATANRDSINFF. This chain joins TRBV10-3 and TRBJ1-2, with TRBD1 matching 7 bases. CDR3 length: 12 residues. CDR1 and CDR2 from the germline V gene are ENHRY and SYGVKD.

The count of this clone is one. The CDR3 DNA reads as TGTGCCAGCAGCCAAGAGGGACTTCCGAAAGCTTTCTTT. It translates to CASSQEGLPKAFF. V gene TRBV3-1 (or the pseudogene TRBV3-2) combines with J gene TRBJ1-1, with TRBD1 as a possible D gene (5 bases). Trimming took off 0 bases at V and 9 bases at J, with 11 bases between the two ends. Germline CDR1 is LGHDT and CDR2 is YNNKEL (reference sequence). CDR3 length: 13 amino acids.